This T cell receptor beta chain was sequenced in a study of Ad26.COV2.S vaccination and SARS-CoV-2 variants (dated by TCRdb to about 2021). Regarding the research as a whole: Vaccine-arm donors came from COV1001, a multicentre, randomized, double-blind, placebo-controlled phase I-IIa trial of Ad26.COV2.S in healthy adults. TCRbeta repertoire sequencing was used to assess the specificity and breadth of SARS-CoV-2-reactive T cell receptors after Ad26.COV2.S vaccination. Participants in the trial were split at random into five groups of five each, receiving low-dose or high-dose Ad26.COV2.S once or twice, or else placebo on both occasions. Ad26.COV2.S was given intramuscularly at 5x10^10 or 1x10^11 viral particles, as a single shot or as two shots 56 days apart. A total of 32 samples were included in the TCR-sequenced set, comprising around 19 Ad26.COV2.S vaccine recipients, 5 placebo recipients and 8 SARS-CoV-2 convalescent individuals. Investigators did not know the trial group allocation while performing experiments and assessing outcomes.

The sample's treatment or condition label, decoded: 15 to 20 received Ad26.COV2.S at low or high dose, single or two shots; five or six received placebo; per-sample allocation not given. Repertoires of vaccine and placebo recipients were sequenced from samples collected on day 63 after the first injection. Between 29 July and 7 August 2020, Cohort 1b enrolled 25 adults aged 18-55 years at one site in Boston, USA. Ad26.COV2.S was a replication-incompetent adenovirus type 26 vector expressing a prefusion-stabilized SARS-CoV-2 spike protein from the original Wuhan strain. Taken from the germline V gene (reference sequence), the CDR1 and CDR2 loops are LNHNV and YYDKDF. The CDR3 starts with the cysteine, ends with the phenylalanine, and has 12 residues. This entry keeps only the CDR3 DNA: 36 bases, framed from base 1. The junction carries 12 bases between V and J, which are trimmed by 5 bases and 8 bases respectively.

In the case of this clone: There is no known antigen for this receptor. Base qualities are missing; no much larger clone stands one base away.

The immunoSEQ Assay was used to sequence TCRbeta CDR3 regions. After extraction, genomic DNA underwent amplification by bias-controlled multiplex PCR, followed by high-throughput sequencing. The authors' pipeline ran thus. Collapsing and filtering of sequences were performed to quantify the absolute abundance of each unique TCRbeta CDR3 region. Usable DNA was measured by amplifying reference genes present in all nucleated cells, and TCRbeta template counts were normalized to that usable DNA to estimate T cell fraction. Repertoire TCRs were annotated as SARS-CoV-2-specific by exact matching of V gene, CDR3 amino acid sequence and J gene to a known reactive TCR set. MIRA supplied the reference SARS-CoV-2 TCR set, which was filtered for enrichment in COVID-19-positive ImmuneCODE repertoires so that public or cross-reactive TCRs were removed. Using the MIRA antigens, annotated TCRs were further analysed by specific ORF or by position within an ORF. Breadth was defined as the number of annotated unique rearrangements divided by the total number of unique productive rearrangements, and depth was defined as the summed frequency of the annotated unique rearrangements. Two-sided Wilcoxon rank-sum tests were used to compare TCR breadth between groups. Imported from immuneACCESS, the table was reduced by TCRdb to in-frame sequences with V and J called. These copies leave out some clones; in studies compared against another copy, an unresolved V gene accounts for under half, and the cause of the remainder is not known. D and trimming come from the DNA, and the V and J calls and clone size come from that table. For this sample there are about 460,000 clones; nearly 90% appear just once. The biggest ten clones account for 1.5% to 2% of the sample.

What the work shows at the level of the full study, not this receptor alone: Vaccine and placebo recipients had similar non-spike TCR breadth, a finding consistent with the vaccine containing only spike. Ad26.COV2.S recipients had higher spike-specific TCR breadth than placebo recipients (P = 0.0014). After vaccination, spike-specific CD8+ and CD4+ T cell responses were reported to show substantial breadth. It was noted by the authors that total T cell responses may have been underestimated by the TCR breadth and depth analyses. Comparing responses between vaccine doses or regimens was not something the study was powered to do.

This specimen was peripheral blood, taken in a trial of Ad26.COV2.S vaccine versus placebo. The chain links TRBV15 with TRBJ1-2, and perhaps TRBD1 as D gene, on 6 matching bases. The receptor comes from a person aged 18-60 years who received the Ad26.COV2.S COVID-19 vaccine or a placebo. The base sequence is TGTGCCACCAGCTTTGCAGGGGAGGGCTACACCTTC. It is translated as CATSFAGEGYTF.